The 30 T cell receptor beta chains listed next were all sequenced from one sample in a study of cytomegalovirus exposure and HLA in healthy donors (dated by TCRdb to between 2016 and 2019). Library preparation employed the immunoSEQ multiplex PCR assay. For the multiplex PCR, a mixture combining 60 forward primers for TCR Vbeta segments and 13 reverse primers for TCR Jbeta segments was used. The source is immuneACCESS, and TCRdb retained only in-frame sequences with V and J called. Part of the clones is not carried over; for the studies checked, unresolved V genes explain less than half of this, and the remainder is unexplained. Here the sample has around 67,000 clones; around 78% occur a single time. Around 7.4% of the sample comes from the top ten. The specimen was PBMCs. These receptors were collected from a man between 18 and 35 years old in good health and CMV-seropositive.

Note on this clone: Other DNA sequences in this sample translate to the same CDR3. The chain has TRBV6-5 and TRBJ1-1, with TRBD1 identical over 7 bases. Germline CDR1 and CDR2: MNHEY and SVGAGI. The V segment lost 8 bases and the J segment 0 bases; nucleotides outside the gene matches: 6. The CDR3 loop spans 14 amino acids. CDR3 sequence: CASSRQGMNTEAFF. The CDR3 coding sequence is TGTGCCAGCTCCCGACAGGGAATGAACACTGAAGCTTTCTTT.

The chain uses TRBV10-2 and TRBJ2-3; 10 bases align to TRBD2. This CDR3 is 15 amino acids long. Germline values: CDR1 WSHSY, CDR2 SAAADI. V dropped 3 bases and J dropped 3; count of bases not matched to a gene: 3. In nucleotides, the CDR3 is TGCGCCAGCAGTGACGAGCGGGGGGGGACAGATACGCAGTATTTT. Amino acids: CASSDERGGTDTQYF.

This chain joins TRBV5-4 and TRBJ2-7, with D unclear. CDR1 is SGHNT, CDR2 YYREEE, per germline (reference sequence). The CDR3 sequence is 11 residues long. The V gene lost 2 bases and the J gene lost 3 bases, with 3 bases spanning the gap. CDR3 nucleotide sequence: TGTGCCAGCAGCTTCCACTACGAGCAGTACTTC. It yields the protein CASSFHYEQYF.

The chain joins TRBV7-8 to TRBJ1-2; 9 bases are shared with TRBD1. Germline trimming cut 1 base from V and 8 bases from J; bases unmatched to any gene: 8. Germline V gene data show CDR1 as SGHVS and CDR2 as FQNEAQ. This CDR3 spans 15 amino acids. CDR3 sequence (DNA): TGTGCCAGCAGCTTAGGGGACAGGGATGGTGAAGGCTACACCTTC. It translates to CASSLGDRDGEGYTF.

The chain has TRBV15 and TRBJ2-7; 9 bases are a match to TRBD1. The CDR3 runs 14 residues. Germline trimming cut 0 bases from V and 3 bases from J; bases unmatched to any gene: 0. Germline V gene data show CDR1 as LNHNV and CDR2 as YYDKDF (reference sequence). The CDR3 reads CATSREGQGYEQYF. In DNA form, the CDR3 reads TGTGCCACCAGCAGAGAGGGACAGGGCTACGAGCAGTACTTC.

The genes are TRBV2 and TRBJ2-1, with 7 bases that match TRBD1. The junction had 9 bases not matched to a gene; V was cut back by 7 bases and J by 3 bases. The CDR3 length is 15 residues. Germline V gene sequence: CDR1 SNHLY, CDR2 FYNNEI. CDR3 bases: TGTGCCAGCATGGGAGCGGCAGGGGGCTACAATGAGCAGTTCTTC. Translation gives CASMGAAGGYNEQFF.

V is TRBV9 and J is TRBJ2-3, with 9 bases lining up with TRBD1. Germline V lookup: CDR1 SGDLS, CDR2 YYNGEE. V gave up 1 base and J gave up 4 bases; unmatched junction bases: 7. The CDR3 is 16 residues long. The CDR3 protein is CASSVRGDRESDTQYF. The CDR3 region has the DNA TGTGCCAGCAGCGTAAGGGGGGACAGGGAGTCAGATACGCAGTATTTT.

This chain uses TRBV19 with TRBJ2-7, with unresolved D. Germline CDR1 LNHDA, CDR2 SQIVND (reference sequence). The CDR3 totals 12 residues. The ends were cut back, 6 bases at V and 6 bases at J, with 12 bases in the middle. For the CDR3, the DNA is TGTGCCAGTAGGAATGGCCCTTTCGAGCAGTACTTC. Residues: CASRNGPFEQYF.

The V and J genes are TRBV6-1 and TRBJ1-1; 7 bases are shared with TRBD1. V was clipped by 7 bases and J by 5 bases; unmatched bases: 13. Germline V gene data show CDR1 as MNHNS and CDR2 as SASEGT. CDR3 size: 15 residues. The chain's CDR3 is CASIKGGQGSTEAFF. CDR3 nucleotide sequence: TGTGCCAGCATCAAAGGGGGCCAGGGATCTACTGAAGCTTTCTTT.

CDR3: CAISEGGGEPQHF. CDR3 coding DNA: TGTGCCATCAGCGAGGGCGGCGGGGAGCCCCAGCATTTT. V gene TRBV10-3 combines with J gene TRBJ1-5, with D unclear. The ends were cut back, 6 bases at V and 8 bases at J, with 14 bases in the middle. There are 13 residues in the CDR3. Germline values: CDR1 ENHRY, CDR2 SYGVKD.

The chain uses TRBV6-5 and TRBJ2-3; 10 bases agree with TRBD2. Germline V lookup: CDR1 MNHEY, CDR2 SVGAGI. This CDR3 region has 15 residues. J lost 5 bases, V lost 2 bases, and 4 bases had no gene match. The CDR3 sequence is CASSYASGGEDTQYF. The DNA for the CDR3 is TGTGCCAGCAGTTACGCTAGCGGGGGTGAAGATACGCAGTATTTT.

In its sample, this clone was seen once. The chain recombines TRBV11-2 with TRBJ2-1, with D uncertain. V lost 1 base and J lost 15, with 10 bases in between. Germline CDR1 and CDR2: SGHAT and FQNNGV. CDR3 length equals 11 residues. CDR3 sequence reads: CASSLGLSTFF. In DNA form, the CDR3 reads TGTGCCAGCAGCTTAGGACTGAGCACGTTCTTC. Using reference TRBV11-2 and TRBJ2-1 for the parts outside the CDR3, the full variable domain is EAGVAQSPRYKIIEKRQSVAFWCNPISGHATLYWYQQILGQGPKLLIQFQNNGVVDDSQLPKDRFSAERLKGVDSTLKIQPAKLEDSAVYLCASSLGLSTFFGPGTRLTVL.

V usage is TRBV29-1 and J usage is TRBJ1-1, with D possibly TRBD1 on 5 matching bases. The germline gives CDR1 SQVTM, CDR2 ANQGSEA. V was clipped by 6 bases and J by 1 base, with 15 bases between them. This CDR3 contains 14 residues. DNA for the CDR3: TGCAGCGTCGAGCTGGGCCAGGGGAACACTGAAGCTTTCTTT. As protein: CSVELGQGNTEAFF. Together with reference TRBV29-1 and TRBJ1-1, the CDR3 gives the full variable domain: SAVISQKPSRDICQRGTSLTIQCQVDSQVTMMFWYRQQPGQSLTLIATANQGSEATYESGFVIDKFPISRPNLTFSTLTVSNMSPEDSSIYLCSVELGQGNTEAFFGQGTRLTVV.

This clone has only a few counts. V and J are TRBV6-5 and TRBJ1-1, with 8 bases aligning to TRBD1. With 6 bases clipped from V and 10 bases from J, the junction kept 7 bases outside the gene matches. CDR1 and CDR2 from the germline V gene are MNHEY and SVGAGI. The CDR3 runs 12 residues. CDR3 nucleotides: TGTGCCAGCAGAGCTCCAGGGGGCCCAGCTTTCTTT. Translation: CASRAPGGPAFF.

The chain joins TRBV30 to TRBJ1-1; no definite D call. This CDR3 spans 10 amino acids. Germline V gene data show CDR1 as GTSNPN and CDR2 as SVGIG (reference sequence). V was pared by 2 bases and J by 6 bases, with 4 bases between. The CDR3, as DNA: TGTGCCTGGAGTTCTGCTGAAGCTTTCTTT. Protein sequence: CAWSSAEAFF. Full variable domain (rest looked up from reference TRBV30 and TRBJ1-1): SQTIHQWPATLVQPVGSPLSLECTVEGTSNPNLYWYRQAAGRGLQLLFYSVGIGQISSEVPQNLSASRPQDRQFILSSKKLLLSDSGFYLCAWSSAEAFFGQGTRLTVV.

This CDR3 reads CASSLTGVGGYTF. CDR3 coding DNA: TGTGCCAGCAGCCTGACAGGGGTCGGGGGCTACACCTTC. J is TRBJ1-2 and V is TRBV6-5; TRBD1 aligns across 8 bases. J lost 8 bases, V lost 6 bases, and 8 bases had no gene match. CDR3 length: 13 amino acids. The germline CDR1 and CDR2 sequences are MNHEY and SVGAGI.

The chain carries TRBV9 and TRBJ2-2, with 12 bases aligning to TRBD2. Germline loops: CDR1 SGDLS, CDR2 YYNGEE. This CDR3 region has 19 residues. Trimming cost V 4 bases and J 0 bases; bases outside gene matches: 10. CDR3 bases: TGTGCCAGCAGCTCTGACCGGACTAGCGGGGATCCGAACACCGGGGAGCTGTTTTTT. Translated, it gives CASSSDRTSGDPNTGELFF.

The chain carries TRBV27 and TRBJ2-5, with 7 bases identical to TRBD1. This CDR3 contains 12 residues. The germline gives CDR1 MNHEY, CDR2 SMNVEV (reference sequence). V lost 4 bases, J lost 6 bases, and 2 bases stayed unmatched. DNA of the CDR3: TGTGCCAGCAGTTCAGGGGGAAAGACCCAGTACTTC. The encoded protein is CASSSGGKTQYF.

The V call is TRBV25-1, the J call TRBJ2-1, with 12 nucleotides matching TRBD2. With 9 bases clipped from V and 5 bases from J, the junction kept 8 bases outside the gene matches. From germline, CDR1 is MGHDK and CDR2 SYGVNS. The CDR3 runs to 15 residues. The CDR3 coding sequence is TGTGCCAGGACTCTAGCGGGGGGGAGCGACAATGAGCAGTTCTTC. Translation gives CARTLAGGSDNEQFF.

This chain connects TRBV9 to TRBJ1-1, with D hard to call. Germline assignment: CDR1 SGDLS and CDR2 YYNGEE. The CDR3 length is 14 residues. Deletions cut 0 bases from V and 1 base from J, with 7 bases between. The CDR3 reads CASSVGQENTEAFF. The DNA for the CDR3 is TGTGCCAGCAGCGTAGGGCAGGAGAACACTGAAGCTTTCTTT. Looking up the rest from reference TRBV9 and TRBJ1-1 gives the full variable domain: DSGVTQTPKHLITATGQRVTLRCSPRSGDLSVYWYQQSLDQGLQFLIQYYNGEERAKGNILERFSAQQFPDLHSELNLSSLELGDSALYFCASSVGQENTEAFFGQGTRLTVV.

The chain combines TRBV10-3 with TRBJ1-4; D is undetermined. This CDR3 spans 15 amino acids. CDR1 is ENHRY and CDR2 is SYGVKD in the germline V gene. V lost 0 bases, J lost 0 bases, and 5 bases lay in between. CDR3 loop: CAISESRATNEKLFF. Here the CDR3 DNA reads TGTGCCATCAGTGAGTCCCGGGCAACTAATGAAAAACTGTTTTTT.

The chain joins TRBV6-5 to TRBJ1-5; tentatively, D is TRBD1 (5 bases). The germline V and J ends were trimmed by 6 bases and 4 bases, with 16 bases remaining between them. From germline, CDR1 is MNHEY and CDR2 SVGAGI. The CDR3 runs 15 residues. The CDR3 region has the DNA TGTGCCAGCAGGGAACCTGGGGGGTCGAATCAGCCCCAGCATTTT. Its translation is CASREPGGSNQPQHF.

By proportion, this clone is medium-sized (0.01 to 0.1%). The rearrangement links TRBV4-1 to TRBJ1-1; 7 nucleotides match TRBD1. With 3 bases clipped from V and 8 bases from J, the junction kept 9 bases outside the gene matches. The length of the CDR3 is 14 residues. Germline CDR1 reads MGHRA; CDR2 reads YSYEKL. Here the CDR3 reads CASSQGPGQREAFF. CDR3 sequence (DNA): TGCGCCAGCAGCCAGGGACCGGGACAGCGGGAAGCTTTCTTT.

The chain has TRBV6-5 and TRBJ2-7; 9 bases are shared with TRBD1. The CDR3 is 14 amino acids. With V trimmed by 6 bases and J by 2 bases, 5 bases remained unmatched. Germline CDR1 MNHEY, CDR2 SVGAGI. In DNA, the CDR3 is TGTGCCAGCAGGCCGGGACAGGGCCCCTACGAGCAGTACTTC. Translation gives CASRPGQGPYEQYF.

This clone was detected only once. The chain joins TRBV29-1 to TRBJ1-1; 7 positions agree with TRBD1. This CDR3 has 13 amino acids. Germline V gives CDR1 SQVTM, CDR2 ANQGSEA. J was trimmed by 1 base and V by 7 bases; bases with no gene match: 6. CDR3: CSASDRSNTEAFF. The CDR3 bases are TGCAGCGCATCGGACAGGTCGAACACTGAAGCTTTCTTT.

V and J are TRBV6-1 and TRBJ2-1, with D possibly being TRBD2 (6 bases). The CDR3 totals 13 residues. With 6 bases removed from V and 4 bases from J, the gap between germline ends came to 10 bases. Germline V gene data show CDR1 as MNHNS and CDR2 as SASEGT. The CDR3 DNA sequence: TGTGCCAGCAGGGAGGGAGGATACAATGAGCAGTTCTTC. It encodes CASREGGYNEQFF.

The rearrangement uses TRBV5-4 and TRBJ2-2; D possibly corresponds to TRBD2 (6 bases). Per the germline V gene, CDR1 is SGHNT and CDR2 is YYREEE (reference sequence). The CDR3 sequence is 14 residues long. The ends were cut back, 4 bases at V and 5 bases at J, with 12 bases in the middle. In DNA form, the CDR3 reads TGTGCCAGCAGCCCGGGAGTGTCGACCGGGGAGCTGTTTTTT. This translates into CASSPGVSTGELFF.

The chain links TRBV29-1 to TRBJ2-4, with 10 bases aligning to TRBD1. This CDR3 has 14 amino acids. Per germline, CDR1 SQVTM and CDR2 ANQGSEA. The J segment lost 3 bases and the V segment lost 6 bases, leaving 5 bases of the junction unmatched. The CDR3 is CSVDGQGDKNIQYF. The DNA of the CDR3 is TGCAGCGTGGATGGACAGGGGGACAAAAACATTCAGTACTTC.

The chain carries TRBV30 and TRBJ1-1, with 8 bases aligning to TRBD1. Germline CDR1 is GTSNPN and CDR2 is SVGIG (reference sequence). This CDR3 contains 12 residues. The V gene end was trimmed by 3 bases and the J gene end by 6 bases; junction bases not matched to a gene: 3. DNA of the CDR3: TGTGCCTGGAGCCGACAGGGGCCTGAAGCTTTCTTT. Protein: CAWSRQGPEAFF. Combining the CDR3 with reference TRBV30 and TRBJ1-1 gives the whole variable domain SQTIHQWPATLVQPVGSPLSLECTVEGTSNPNLYWYRQAAGRGLQLLFYSVGIGQISSEVPQNLSASRPQDRQFILSSKKLLLSDSGFYLCAWSRQGPEAFFGQGTRLTVV.

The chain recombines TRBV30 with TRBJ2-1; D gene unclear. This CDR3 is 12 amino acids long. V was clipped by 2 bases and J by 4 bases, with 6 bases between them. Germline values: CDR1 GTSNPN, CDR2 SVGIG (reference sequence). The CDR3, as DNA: TGTGCCTGGAGTCCCCAGTACAATGAGCAGTTCTTC. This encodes CAWSPQYNEQFF.